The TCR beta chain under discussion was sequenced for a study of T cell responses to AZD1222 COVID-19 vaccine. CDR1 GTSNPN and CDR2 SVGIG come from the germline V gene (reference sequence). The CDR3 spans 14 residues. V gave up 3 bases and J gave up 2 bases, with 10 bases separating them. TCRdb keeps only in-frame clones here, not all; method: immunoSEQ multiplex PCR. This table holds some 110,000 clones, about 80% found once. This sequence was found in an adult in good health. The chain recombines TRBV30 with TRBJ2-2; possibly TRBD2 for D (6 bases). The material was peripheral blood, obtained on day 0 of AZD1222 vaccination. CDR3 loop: CAWREGINTGELFF. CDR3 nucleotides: TGTGCCTGGAGGGAGGGTATTAACACCGGGGAGCTGTTTTTT.